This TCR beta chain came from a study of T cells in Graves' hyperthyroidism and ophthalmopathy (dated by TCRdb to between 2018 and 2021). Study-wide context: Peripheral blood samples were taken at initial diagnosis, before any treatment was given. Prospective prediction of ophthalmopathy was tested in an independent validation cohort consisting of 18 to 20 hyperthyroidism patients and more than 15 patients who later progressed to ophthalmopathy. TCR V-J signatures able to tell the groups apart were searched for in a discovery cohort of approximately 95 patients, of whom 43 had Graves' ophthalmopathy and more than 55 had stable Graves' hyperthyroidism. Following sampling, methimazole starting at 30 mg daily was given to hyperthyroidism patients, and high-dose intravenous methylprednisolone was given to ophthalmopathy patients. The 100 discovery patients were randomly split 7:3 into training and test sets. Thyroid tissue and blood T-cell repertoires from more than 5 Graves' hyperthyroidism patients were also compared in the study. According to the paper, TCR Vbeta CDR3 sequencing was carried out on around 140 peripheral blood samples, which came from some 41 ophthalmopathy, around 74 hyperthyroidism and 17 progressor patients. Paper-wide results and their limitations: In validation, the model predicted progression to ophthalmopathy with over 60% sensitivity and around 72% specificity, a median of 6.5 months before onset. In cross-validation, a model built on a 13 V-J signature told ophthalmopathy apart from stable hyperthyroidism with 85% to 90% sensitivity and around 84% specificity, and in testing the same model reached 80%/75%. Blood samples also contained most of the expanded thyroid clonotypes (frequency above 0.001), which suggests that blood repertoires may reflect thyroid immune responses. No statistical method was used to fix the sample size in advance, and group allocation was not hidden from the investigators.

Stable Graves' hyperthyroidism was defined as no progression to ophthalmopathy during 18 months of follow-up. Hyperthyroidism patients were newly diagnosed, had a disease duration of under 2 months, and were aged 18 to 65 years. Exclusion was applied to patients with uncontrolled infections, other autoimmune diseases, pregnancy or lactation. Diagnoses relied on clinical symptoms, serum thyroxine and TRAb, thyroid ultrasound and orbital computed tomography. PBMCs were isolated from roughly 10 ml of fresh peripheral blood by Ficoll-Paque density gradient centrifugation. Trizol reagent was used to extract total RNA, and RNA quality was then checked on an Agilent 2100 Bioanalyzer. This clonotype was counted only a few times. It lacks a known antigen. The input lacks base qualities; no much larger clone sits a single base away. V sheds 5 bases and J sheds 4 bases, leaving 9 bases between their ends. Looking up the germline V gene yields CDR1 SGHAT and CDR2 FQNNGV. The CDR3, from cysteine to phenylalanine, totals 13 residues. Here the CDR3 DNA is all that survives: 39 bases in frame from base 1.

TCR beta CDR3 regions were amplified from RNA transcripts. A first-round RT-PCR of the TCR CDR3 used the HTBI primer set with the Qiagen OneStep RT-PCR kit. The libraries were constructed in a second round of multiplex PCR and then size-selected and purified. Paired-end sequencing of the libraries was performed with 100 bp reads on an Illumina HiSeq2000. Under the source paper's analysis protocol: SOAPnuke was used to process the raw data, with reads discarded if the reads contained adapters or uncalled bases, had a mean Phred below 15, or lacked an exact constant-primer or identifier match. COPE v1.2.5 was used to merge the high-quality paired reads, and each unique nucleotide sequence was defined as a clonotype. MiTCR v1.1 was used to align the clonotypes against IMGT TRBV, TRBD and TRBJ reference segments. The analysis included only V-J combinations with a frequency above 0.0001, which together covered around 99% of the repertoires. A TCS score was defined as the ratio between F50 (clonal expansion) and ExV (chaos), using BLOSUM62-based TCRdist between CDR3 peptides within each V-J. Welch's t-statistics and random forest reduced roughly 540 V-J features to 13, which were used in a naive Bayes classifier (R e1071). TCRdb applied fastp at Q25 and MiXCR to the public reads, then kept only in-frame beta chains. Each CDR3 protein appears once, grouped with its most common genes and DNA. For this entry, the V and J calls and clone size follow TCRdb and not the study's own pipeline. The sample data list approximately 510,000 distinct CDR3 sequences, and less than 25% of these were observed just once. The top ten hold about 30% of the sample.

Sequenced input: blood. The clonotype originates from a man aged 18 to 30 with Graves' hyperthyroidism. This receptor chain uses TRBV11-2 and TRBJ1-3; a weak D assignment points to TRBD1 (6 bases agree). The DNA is TGTGCCAGCAGCCGGACAGAAGGAAACACCATATATTTT. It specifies CASSRTEGNTIYF.